The TCR beta chain described here comes from a study of T cell responses to AZD1222 COVID-19 vaccine. This table comes from immunoSEQ multiplex PCR, and its TCRdb copy is limited to in-frame clones, with some not included. The sample contains 130,000 to 150,000 clones, about 90% of which appear only once. The length of the CDR3 is 17 residues. V lost 2 bases, J lost 2 bases, and 3 bases stayed unmatched. From germline, CDR1 is KGHSH and CDR2 LQKENI. The material sequenced was peripheral blood, taken on day 0 of MenACWY control vaccination. The TCR sequence derives from an adult in good health. V and J are TRBV18 and TRBJ1-6; 10 bases map to TRBD1. The CDR3 DNA follows: TGTGCCAGCTCACCAGGGGACAGGGGACCCTATAATTCACCCCTCCACTTT. It translates to CASSPGDRGPYNSPLHF.